This TCR beta chain was found in a study of blood T cells in healthy people across ages. Remarks on this clonotype: What it binds is unknown.

Trimming at V came to 2 bases and at J to 6 bases, leaving 11 bases not matched to a gene. This CDR3 has 17 residues. The germline CDR1 and CDR2 sequences are SGHTA and FQGTGA. Notes on the study in general: In older individuals, TCR beta diversity per million T cells was lower, falling roughly linearly with age. Considered underestimates were the diversity estimates obtained from one million T cells.

Alongside a J-beta primer mix, a sample-barcoded 5' primer served in a second PCR lasting about 6 to 11 cycles. MiXCR was run by TCRdb on the 5' RACE reads, yielding one entry per CDR3 protein. The repertoire includes some 1 million distinct CDR3 sequences, under 45% of them detected once, and approximately 17% sits in the top ten. The V call is TRBV7-3, the J call TRBJ2-1; 9 nucleotides line up with TRBD2. The sequence derives from a woman aged 60-75 years in good health. Sequencing input: blood. The CDR3 loop is CASSLYRLAGGTNEQFF. The CDR3 DNA reads TGTGCCAGCAGCTTATATCGACTCGCGGGAGGGACCAATGAGCAGTTCTTC.